The text below deals with one TCR beta chain. Its antigen is unknown. These data come from a study of response to subunit inactivated influenza vaccine. V was pared by 0 bases and J by 4 bases, with 12 bases between. There are 16 residues in the CDR3. Germline assignment: CDR1 KGHSH and CDR2 LQKENI. TCRdb processed the RT-PCR reads anew with MiXCR; each CDR3 protein has one entry. The sample lists around 500,000 distinct CDR3 sequences; approximately 11% were seen once. Study results and limitations: After each seasonal influenza vaccination, few new T cells are recruited, the authors suggested.

This clonotype was obtained from a man aged 50-60 years who received an inactivated influenza vaccine. The rearrangement links TRBV18 to TRBJ2-2; D is unclear. The specimen comprised PBMCs from blood, sampled 45 days after vaccination. DNA of the CDR3: TGTGCCAGCTCACCACCTAGGGCAGGTGGCACCGGGGAGCTGTTTTTT. Protein product: CASSPPRAGGTGELFF.